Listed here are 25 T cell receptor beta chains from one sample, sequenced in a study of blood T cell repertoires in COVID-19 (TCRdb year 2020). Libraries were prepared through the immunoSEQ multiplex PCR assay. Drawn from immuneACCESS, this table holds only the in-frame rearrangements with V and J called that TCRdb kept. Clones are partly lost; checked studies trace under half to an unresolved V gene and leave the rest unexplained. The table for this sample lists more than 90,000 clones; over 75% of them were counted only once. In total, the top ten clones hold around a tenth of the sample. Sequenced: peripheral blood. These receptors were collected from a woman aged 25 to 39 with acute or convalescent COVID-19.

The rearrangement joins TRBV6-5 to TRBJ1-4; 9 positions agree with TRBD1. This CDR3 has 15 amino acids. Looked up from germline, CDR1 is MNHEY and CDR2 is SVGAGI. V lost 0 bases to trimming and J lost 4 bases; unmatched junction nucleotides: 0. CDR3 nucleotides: TGTGCCAGCAGTTACTCGACAGGGGGTAATGAAAAACTGTTTTTT. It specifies CASSYSTGGNEKLFF.

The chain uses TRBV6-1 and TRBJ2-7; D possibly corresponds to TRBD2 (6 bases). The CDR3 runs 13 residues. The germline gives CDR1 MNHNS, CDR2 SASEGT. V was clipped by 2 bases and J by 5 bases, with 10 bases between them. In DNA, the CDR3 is TGTGCCAGCAGTGAATGGGGGGACCACGAGCAGTACTTC. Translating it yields CASSEWGDHEQYF.

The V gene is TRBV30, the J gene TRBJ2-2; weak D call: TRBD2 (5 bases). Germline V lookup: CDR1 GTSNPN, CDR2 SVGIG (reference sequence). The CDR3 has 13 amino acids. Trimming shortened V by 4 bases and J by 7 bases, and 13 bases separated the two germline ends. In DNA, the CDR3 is TGTGCCTGGAACCACCGGGGAAGCGGGGAGCTGTTTTTT. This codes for CAWNHRGSGELFF.

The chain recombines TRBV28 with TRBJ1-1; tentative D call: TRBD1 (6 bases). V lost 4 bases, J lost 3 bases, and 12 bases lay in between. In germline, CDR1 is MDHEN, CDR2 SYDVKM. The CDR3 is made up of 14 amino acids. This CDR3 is CASSSKGGDTEAFF. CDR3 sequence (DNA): TGTGCCAGCAGTTCCAAGGGGGGGGACACTGAAGCTTTCTTT.

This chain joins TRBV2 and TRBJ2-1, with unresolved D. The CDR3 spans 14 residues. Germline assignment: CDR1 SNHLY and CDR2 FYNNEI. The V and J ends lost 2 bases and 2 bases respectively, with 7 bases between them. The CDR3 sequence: CASSEYGAYNEQFF. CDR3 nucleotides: TGTGCCAGCAGTGAATACGGTGCCTACAATGAGCAGTTCTTC.

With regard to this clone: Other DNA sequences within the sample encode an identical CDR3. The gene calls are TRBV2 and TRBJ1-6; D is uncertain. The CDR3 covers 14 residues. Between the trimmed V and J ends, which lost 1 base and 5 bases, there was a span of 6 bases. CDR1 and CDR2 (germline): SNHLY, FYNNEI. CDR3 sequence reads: CASSEGRNNSPLHF. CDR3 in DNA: TGTGCCAGCAGTGAAGGCAGGAATAATTCACCCCTCCACTTT.

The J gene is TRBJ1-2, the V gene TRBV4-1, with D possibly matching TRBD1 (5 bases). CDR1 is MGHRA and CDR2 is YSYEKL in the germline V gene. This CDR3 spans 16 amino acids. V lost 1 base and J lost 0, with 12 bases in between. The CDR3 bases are TGCGCCAGCAGCCAAGGGGGCTGGACGACTAACTATGGCTACACCTTC. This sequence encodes CASSQGGWTTNYGYTF.

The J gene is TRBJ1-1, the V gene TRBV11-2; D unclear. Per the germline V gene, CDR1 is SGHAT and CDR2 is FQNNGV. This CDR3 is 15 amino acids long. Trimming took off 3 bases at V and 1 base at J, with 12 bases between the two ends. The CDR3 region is CASSFDLAWNTEAFF. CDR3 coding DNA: TGTGCCAGCAGCTTCGACCTAGCCTGGAACACTGAAGCTTTCTTT.

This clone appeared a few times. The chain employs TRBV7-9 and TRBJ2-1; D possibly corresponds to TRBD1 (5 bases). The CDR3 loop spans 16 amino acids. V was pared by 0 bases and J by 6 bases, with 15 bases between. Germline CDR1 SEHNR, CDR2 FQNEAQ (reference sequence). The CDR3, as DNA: TGTGCCAGCAGCTTAGCAGGGGCAGGGAAAATCAATGAGCAGTTCTTC. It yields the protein CASSLAGAGKINEQFF.

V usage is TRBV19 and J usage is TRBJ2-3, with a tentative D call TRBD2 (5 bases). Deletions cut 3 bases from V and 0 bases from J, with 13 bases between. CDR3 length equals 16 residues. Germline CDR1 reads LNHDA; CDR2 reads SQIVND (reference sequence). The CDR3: CASSISRTRSTDTQYF. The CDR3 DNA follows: TGTGCCAGTAGTATTTCCAGAACTAGAAGCACAGATACGCAGTATTTT.

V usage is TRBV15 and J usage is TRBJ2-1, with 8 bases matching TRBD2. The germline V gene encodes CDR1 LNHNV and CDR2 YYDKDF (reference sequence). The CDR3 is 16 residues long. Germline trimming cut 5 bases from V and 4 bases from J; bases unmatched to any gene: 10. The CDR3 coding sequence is TGTGCCACCAGCCGCGGGGTAGCGGGGAGGTACAATGAGCAGTTCTTC. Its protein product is CATSRGVAGRYNEQFF.

Here the CDR3 reads CAWSPGQLLNQPQHF. DNA for the CDR3: TGTGCCTGGAGCCCGGGACAGCTACTTAATCAGCCCCAGCATTTT. The chain joins TRBV30 to TRBJ1-5; 7 positions match TRBD1. V lost 3 bases to trimming and J lost 4 bases; unmatched junction nucleotides: 9. The germline gives CDR1 GTSNPN, CDR2 SVGIG (reference sequence). This CDR3 has 15 residues.

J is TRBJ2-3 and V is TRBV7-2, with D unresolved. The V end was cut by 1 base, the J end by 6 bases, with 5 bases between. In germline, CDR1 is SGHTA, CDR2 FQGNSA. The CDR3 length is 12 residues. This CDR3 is CASSLELDTQYF. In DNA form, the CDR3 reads TGTGCCAGCAGCTTAGAGCTGGATACGCAGTATTTT.

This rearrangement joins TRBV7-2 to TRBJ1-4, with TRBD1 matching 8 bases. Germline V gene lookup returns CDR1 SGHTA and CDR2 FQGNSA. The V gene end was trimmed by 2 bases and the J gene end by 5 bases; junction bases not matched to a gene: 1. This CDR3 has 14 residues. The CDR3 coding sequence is TGTGCCAGCAGCTTAAGACAGGGGAATGAAAAACTGTTTTTT. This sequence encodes CASSLRQGNEKLFF.

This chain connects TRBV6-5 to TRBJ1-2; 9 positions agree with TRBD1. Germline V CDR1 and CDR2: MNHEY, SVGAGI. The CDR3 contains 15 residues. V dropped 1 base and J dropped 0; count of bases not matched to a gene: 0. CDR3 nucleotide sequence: TGTGCCAGCAGTTACTGGACAGGGGCTAACTATGGCTACACCTTC. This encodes CASSYWTGANYGYTF.

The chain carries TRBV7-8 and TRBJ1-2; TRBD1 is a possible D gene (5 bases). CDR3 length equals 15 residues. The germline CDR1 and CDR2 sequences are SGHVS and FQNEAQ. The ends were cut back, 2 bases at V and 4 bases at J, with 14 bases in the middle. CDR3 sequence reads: CASSLLPGLGYGYTF. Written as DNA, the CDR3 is TGTGCCAGCAGCTTACTGCCGGGACTAGGCTATGGCTACACCTTC.

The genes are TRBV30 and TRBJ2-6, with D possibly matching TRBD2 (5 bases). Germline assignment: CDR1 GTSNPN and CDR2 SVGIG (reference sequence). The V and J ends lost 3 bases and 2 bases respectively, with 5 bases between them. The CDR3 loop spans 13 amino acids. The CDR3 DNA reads TGTGCCTGGAGGGGAGCTGGGGCCAACGTCCTGACTTTC. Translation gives CAWRGAGANVLTF.

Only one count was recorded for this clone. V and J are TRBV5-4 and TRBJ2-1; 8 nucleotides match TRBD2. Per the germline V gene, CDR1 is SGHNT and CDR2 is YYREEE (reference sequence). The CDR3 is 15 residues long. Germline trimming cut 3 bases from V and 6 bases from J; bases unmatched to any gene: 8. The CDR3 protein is CASSSRGGLGNEQFF. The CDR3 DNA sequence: TGTGCCAGCAGCTCCCGCGGGGGGCTTGGCAATGAGCAGTTCTTC.

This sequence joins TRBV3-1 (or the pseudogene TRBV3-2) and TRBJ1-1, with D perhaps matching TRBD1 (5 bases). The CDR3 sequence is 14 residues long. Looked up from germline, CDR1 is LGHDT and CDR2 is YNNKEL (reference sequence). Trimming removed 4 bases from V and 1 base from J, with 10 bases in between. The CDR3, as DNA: TGTGCCAGCAGCCGCATGGGGGGGAACACTGAAGCTTTCTTT. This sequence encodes CASSRMGGNTEAFF.

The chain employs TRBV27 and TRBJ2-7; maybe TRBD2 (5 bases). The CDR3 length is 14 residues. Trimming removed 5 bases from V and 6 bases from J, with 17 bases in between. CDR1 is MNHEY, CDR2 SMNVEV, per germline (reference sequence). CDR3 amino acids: CASSPLGVGSEQYF. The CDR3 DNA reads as TGTGCCAGCAGTCCCCTCGGTGTGGGGAGCGAGCAGTACTTC.

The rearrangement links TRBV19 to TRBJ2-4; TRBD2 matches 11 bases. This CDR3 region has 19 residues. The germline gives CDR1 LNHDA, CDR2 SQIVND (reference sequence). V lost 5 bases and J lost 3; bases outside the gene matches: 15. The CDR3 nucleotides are TGTGCCAGTAGTGACCTAGCGGGGGGCCTCGGGAGTGGCAAAAACATTCAGTACTTC. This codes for CASSDLAGGLGSGKNIQYF.

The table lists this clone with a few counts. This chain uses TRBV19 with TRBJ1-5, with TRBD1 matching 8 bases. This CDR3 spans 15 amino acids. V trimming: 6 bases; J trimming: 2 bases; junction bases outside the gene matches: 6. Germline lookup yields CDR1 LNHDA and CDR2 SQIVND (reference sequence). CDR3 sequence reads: CASSLTGDGNQPQHF. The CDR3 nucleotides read TGTGCCAGTAGCCTGACAGGGGATGGCAATCAGCCCCAGCATTTT.

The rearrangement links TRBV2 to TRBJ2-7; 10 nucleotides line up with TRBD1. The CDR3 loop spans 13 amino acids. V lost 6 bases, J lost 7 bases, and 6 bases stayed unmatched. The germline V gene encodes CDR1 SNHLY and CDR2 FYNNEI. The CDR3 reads CASREGQGKEQYF. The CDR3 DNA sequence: TGTGCCAGCAGGGAGGGACAGGGGAAGGAGCAGTACTTC.

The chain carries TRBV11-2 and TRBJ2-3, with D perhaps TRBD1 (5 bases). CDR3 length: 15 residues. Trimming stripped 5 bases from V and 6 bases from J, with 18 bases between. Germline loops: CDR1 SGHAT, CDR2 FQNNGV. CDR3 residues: CASSTPTVQGDTQYF. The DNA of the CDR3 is TGTGCCAGCAGCACCCCGACAGTCCAAGGGGATACGCAGTATTTT. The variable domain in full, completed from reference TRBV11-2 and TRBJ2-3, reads EAGVAQSPRYKIIEKRQSVAFWCNPISGHATLYWYQQILGQGPKLLIQFQNNGVVDDSQLPKDRFSAERLKGVDSTLKIQPAKLEDSAVYLCASSTPTVQGDTQYFGPGTRLTVL.

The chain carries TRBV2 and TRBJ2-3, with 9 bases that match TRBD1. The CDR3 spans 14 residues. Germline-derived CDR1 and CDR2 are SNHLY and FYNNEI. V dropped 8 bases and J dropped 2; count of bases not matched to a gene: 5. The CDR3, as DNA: TGTGCCAGCCAGACAGGGGGACCCACAGATACGCAGTATTTT. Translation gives CASQTGGPTDTQYF.